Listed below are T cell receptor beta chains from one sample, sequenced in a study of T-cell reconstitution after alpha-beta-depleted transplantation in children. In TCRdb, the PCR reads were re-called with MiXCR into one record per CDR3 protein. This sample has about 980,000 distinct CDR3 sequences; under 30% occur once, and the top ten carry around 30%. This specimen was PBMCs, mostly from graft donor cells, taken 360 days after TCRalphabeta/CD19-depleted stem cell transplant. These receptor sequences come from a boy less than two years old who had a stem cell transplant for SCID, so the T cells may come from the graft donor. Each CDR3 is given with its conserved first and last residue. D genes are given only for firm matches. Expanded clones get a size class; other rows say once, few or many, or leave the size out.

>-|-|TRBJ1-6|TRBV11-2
CASSFGGRNSPLHF
TGTGCCAGCAGCTTTGGAGGGCGGAATTCACCCCTCCACTTT
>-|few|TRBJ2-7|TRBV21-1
CASSPGDAAYEQYF
TGTGCCAGCAGCCCCGGTGATGCGGCGTACGAGCAGTACTTC
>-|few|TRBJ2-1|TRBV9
CASSVDGPREQFF
TGTGCCAGCAGCGTAGATGGCCCCCGCGAGCAGTTCTTC
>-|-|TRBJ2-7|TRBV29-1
CSVGLVSEGPSYEQYF
TGCAGCGTTGGACTCGTTAGTGAGGGTCCCTCCTACGAGCAGTACTTC
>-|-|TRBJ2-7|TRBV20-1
CSARDARRRLYEQYF
TGCAGTGCTAGAGATGCCCGACGCCGACTCTACGAGCAGTACTTC
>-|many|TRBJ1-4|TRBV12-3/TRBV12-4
CASSLGEKLFF
TGTGCCAGCAGCTTAGGGGAAAAACTGTTTTTT
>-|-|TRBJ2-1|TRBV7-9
CASSQNEQFF
TGTGCCAGCAGCCAAAATGAGCAGTTCTTC
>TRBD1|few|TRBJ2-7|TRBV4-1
CASSQGAGGWAYEQYF
TGCGCCAGCAGCCAAGGGGCAGGGGGATGGGCCTACGAGCAGTACTTC
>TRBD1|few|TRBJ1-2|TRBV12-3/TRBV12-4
CASSTTGGPNYGYTF
TGTGCCAGCAGCACCACAGGGGGACCTAACTATGGCTACACCTTC
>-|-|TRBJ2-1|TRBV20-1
CSARDGGRNEQFF
TGCAGTGCTAGAGACGGGGGTCGGAATGAGCAGTTCTTC